These 9 T cell receptor beta chains originate from one sample sequenced in a study of OX40 agonist ivuxolimab in advanced cancers. The table came from immunoSEQ multiplex PCR; TCRdb's copy has only in-frame clones and leaves some out. The table records about 15,000 clones, just over 85% of them present only once. The material sequenced was CD4+ or CD8+ T cells sorted from blood, taken in a trial of the OX40 agonist ivuxolimab. The receptors stem from an adult with an advanced solid tumor such as melanoma, head and neck, liver or kidney cancer.

V gene TRBV5-1 combines with J gene TRBJ1-5; no clear D. V was trimmed by 1 base and J by 4 bases, leaving 6 bases between them. Germline V gene lookup returns CDR1 SGHRS and CDR2 YFSETQ. The CDR3 covers 13 residues. CDR3 region: CASSLFVNQPQHF. Here the CDR3 DNA reads TGCGCCAGCAGCTTGTTCGTGAATCAGCCCCAGCATTTT.

There are a few counts of this clone. This sequence joins TRBV5-4 and TRBJ2-2; no firm D call. CDR3 size: 14 residues. From germline, CDR1 is SGHNT and CDR2 YYREEE (reference sequence). Trimming left V 0 bases short and J 1 base short, with 4 bases between. The CDR3 sequence: CASSLGGNTGELFF. The CDR3 bases are TGTGCCAGCAGCTTGGGTGGGAACACCGGGGAGCTGTTTTTT. The full variable domain, rest sourced from reference TRBV5-4 and TRBJ2-2, is ETGVTQSPTHLIKTRGQQVTLRCSSQSGHNTVSWYQQALGQGPQFIFQYYREEENGRGNFPPRFSGLQFPNYSSELNVNALELDDSALYLCASSLGGNTGELFFGEGSRLTVL.

This rearrangement joins TRBV28 to TRBJ1-1, with unresolved D. CDR3 size: 12 residues. Trimming cost V 2 bases and J 11 bases, with 12 bases left between them. Germline-derived CDR1 and CDR2 are MDHEN and SYDVKM. The CDR3 nucleotides are TGTGCCAGCAGTTTAGCGGCTCGGTTCGCTTTCTTT. Translating it yields CASSLAARFAFF.

The chain combines TRBV4-2 with TRBJ2-1; 9 bases fit TRBD2. The CDR3 runs to 17 residues. Trimming took 2 bases from V and 8 from J; bases not matched to a gene: 13. CDR1 is LGHNA and CDR2 is YNFKEQ in the germline V gene. The CDR3 loop is CASSQNALAGIFHEQFF. CDR3 coding DNA: TGTGCCAGCAGCCAAAACGCCCTAGCGGGAATTTTCCATGAGCAGTTCTTC.

The chain carries TRBV5-1 and TRBJ2-7; D remains unclear. Germline V CDR1 and CDR2: SGHRS, YFSETQ. The CDR3 totals 11 residues. V lost 5 bases, J lost 2 bases, and 5 bases lay in between. The CDR3 loop reads CASREAYEQYF. The CDR3, as DNA: TGCGCCAGCAGAGAAGCCTACGAGCAGTACTTC.

This clone was counted a single time. The rearrangement links TRBV7-8 to TRBJ2-2; 8 bases align to TRBD1. CDR1 and CDR2 (germline): SGHVS, FQNEAQ. With V trimmed by 7 bases and J by 6 bases, 7 bases remained unmatched. The CDR3 has 14 residues. Written as DNA, the CDR3 is TGTGCCAGCAACCAGGGGGCCGTCGCCGGGGAGCTGTTTTTT. As protein: CASNQGAVAGELFF.

As DNA, the CDR3 is TGTGCCAGCAGTGTTGGCTCGGGGGCTTTCGATCAGCCCCAGCATTTT. This encodes CASSVGSGAFDQPQHF. The chain is built from TRBV6-1 and TRBJ1-5, with a weak D call TRBD1 (6 bases). Germline V gives CDR1 MNHNS, CDR2 SASEGT. V was shortened by 4 bases and J by 5 bases, with 18 bases between the two germline ends. This CDR3 has 16 residues.

This clone appeared a few times. The chain couples TRBV30 to TRBJ1-1, with D maybe TRBD1 (5 bases). V lost 2 bases and J lost 3, with 16 bases in between. The germline V gene encodes CDR1 GTSNPN and CDR2 SVGIG (reference sequence). The CDR3 has 15 residues. CDR3 nucleotides: TGTGCCTGGAGTAATAGGGGTGCGGGTCACACTGAAGCTTTCTTT. Translated, it gives CAWSNRGAGHTEAFF.

The gene calls are TRBV19 and TRBJ2-3; possible D gene TRBD1, 5 bases. Trimming removed 9 bases from V and 0 bases from J, with 13 bases in between. CDR3 size: 14 residues. Per germline, CDR1 LNHDA and CDR2 SQIVND (reference sequence). The CDR3 region is CARPTAPSTDTQYF. The CDR3 region has the DNA TGTGCCAGACCGACAGCACCAAGCACAGATACGCAGTATTTT.